The rows below give T cell receptor beta chains drawn from one sample of a study of PD-1 blockade in classical Hodgkin lymphoma. The protocol was immunoSEQ multiplex PCR, while the TCRdb copy is restricted to in-frame clones and leaves out a portion. The repertoire has tens of thousands of clones, around 78% of them found once; the top ten carry around 15%. The source was peripheral blood mononuclear cells (PBMCs), collected at baseline. These receptors originate from a human donor with classical Hodgkin lymphoma. Both conserved end residues are part of each CDR3. A D gene is named only where the DNA matches it firmly. Where a row states a size, it is once, few, many or the class of an expanded clone; other rows omit it.

D	V	size	J	DNA	CDR3
TRBD2	TRBV7-2	-	TRBJ2-5	TGTGCCAGCAGCCCAGGACTAGCGGGGGGTCAAGAGACCCAGTACTTC	CASSPGLAGGQETQYF
TRBD2	TRBV7-9	-	TRBJ2-3	TGTGCCAGCAGCTTTAGCGGGGGGCCAAGCACAGATACGCAGTATTTT	CASSFSGGPSTDTQYF
TRBD1	TRBV9	-	TRBJ2-7	TGTGCCAGCAGCCCCCACCCGTCCGGACAGGGGTCGTTAAGCTACGAGCAGTACTTC	CASSPHPSGQGSLSYEQYF
TRBD1	TRBV9	-	TRBJ2-5	TGTGCCAGCAGCGAGAGACAGGGGTGGAAGACCCAGTACTTC	CASSERQGWKTQYF
TRBD2	TRBV5-8	once	TRBJ2-3	TGTGCCAGCAGCTTGGCCGGAACTAGCGGGGGGCCTAATACGCAGTATTTT	CASSLAGTSGGPNTQYF
-	TRBV6-5	-	TRBJ2-7	TGTGCCAGCAGTCGGGTAGGCTCCTACGAGCAGTACTTC	CASSRVGSYEQYF
-	TRBV4-3	-	TRBJ2-5	TGCGCCAGCAGCCAATTATTGGGGGGCGGATCGTCAGCAACGGAGACCCAGTACTTC	CASSQLLGGGSSATETQYF
TRBD1	TRBV11-3	-	TRBJ2-5	TGTGCCAGCAGCGGCCGACAGGGGATTCAAGAGACCCAGTACTTC	CASSGRQGIQETQYF
TRBD1	TRBV7-9	once	TRBJ2-7	TGTGCCAGCAGCCTAGAACAGGGGGGCGAGCAGTACTTC	CASSLEQGGEQYF
-	TRBV7-9	-	TRBJ1-1	TGTGCCAGCATACAACTTGGTGGAACTGAAGCTTTCTTT	CASIQLGGTEAFF
-	TRBV7-2	-	TRBJ2-3	TGTGCCAGCAGCTCCCGACGGACTAGCACAGATACGCAGTATTTT	CASSSRRTSTDTQYF
-	TRBV10-3	-	TRBJ1-2	TGTGCCATCAGTGCCCGGCTCGACTATGGCTACACCTTC	CAISARLDYGYTF
TRBD1	TRBV30	-	TRBJ1-1	TGTGCCTGCCCCGGACAGGGGTTGAACACTGAAGCTTTCTTT	CACPGQGLNTEAFF
-	TRBV5-8	-	TRBJ2-7	TGTGCCAGCAGCTCGGGCGGAACCTACGAGCAGTACTTC	CASSSGGTYEQYF
-	TRBV27	-	TRBJ2-7	TGTGCCAGCAGTTTTTACGGATCCTACGAGCAGTACTTC	CASSFYGSYEQYF
TRBD1	TRBV9	-	TRBJ2-4	TGTGCCAGCAGCGTAGGTCAGGGACAGGGAAACATTCAGTACTTC	CASSVGQGQGNIQYF
-	TRBV5-5	-	TRBJ1-5	TGTGCCAGCAGCTTGGCCCTGGCAGCGACTTATAGCAATCAGCCCCAGCATTTT	CASSLALAATYSNQPQHF
-	TRBV6-6	-	TRBJ2-5	TGTGCCAGCAGTCGAACCGTGGTTGAGACCCAGTACTTC	CASSRTVVETQYF
-	TRBV19	-	TRBJ2-1	TGTGCCAGTAGTATCGACCTCAGCTCCTACAATGAGCAGTTCTTC	CASSIDLSSYNEQFF
-	TRBV7-9	-	TRBJ1-2	TGTGCCAGCAGCCCGCTATGGGCAGGGGACTATGGCTACATCTTC	CASSPLWAGDYGYIF
-	TRBV4-3	-	TRBJ2-3	TGCGCCAGCAGCCAAGAATGGGAAGGCCGGGGCCCAGATACGCAGTATTTT	CASSQEWEGRGPDTQYF